Listed here are 8 T cell receptor beta chains from one sample, sequenced in a study of tumor-infiltrating lymphocytes in primary liver carcinoma (dated by TCRdb to 2015 to 2018). The instrument given in TCRdb is Illumina HiSeq 2500. Using a constant-region primer and ProtoScript II reverse transcriptase, TCRbeta-specific cDNA was reverse-transcribed from 450 to 650 ng total RNA. TCRbeta libraries were built with three nested multiplex PCR rounds, a slightly modified ARM-PCR procedure. The first two PCR rounds used multiplex TRBV1-TRBV30 forward primers with a Cbeta reverse primer, each for around 10 cycles. TCRdb reprocessed the public reads (quality trimming at Q25 with fastp, clone calling with MiXCR) and kept in-frame beta chains. For every CDR3 protein sequence, its rows merge into one entry that carries the most common genes and DNA. The sample table shows 45,000 to 55,000 distinct CDR3 sequences, and 70% to 85% are seen once. Together, the top ten hold about 25% of the sample.

Total RNA and DNA were co-extracted from around 18-30 mg of bulk tissue with the AllPrep DNA/RNA mini kit, without cell sorting. Input material: liver tumor tissue from sampling region 2. The cell subset or site tag for this specimen amounts to: tumor region T2, inferior pole. These receptors were collected from a man aged 40-50 years with primary liver carcinoma and hepatitis B virus infection.

To note about this clonotype: A much larger clone is a single base away; this may be a read error. The chain links TRBV30 to TRBJ2-1, with D unclear. V dropped 2 bases and J dropped 8 bases, with 10 bases sitting between them. The CDR3 length is 12 residues. Germline V gene sequence: CDR1 GTSNPN, CDR2 SVGIG (reference sequence). The CDR3 DNA is TGTGCCTGGAGTACGCCCCTCTATGAGCAGTTCTTC. Protein sequence: CAWSTPLYEQFF.

Concerning this clonotype: A much larger clone differs from this one at a single base, so this may be a read error. The conserved closing phenylalanine or tryptophan is absent in this CDR3, likely reflecting a read error. The chain couples TRBV2 to TRBJ2-3, with TRBD2 matching 7 bases. The J segment lost 4 bases and the V segment lost 5 bases, leaving 6 bases of the junction unmatched. CDR1 and CDR2 from the germline V gene are SNHLY and FYNNEI. This CDR3 contains 14 residues. The CDR3 sequence is CASSTGLVADTQYY. The CDR3 DNA sequence: TGTGCCAGCAGTACAGGACTAGTCGCAGATACGCAGTATTAT.

This clonotype is classed as medium-sized (0.01 to 0.1%). The J gene is TRBJ2-2, the V gene TRBV12-3 or TRBV12-4; 9 bases line up with TRBD2. The length of the CDR3 is 18 residues. The V and J ends lost 1 base and 4 bases, in that order; junction bases with no gene match: 10. For the CDR3, the DNA is TGTGCCAGCAGTTTAGATCGTCCTTTGGGACTAGCCACCGGGGAGCTGTTTTTT. It encodes CASSLDRPLGLATGELFF.

The chain employs TRBV11-1 and TRBJ2-1; 7 positions agree with TRBD2. Germline assignment: CDR1 SGHAT and CDR2 FQDESV (reference sequence). The CDR3 covers 17 residues. Losses at the gene ends were 5 bases for V and 6 bases for J; bases not matched to a gene: 16. For the CDR3, the DNA is TGTGCCAGCAGCCTGGGACTGGCGGGAGAACTTGGCAATGAGCAGTTCTTC. Residues: CASSLGLAGELGNEQFF. Filled out from reference TRBV11-1 and TRBJ2-1, the complete variable domain reads EAEVAQSPRYKITEKSQAVAFWCDPISGHATLYWYRQILGQGPELLVQFQDESVVDDSQLPKDRFSAERLKGVDSTLKIQPAELGDSAMYLCASSLGLAGELGNEQFFGPGTRLTVL.

A single count supports this clonotype. The CDR3 ends on some other residue instead of the conserved phenylalanine or tryptophan, so this is likely a read error. J is TRBJ2-1 and V is TRBV11-2; D may be TRBD1 (5 bases). CDR1 and CDR2 (germline): SGHAT, FQNNGV. V shed 5 bases and J shed 9 bases, with 23 bases lying between them. The CDR3 has 16 amino acids. CDR3 nucleotide sequence: TGTGCCAGCAGCATGGATATCGGACAAGCCATGGGTGAGCAGTTCTCC. The encoded protein is CASSMDIGQAMGEQFS.

In regard to this clonotype: Given the absence of the conserved phenylalanine or tryptophan at the CDR3 end, a read error is likely. Because the CDR3's place on the DNA is in doubt, the DNA is left out and the CDR3 is given as listed by TCRdb. The V call is TRBV7-8, the J call TRBJ1-1. Germline CDR1 is SGHVS and CDR2 is FQNEAQ. The length of the CDR3 is 15 amino acids, counting both ends. CDR3 sequence: CASSLGGRVNTEAFL.

By share, this clonotype counts as medium-sized. The chain joins TRBV4-1 to TRBJ2-2, with no clear D. This CDR3 spans 14 amino acids. Germline CDR1 and CDR2: MGHRA and YSYEKL. Trimming pared 0 bases from V and 6 bases from J, leaving 8 bases between. The CDR3 DNA reads as TGCGCCAGCAGCCAAGACAGTGGGGCCGGGGAGCTGTTTTTT. Protein: CASSQDSGAGELFF.

This clonotype occurred a few times. One end of the junction fails to match germline, which may point to a read error. This sequence joins TRBV29-1 and TRBJ2-5; 9 bases map to TRBD2. Germline V gives CDR1 SQVTM, CDR2 ANQGSEA. The CDR3 consists of 16 residues. CDR3 nucleotide sequence: TGCAGCGTGACGCCAGGGGCTAGCGGGAATGAAGAGACCCAGCACTTC. Amino acids: CSVTPGASGNEETQHF.